This T cell receptor (beta chain) was documented in a study of graft-versus-host responses after intestinal transplantation. Study-level information: Grafts that recipients had were multivisceral, liver-intestinal, or isolated intestinal transplants. All recipients got anti-thymocyte globulin induction, then tacrolimus and steroids for roughly three years. Study-level points and caveats: Researchers found GvH clones in recipient marrow, and some showed up first in ileum or blood. Peak levels of circulating GvH clones tracked with early post-transplant HvG declines.

The CDR3 spans 13 residues. Germline V gives CDR1 MNHEY, CDR2 SVGAGI. Regarding this clone: Its antigen is unidentified.

Produced via immunoSEQ multiplex PCR; TCRdb's table is partial and in-frame only. The table lists 90,000 to 150,000 clones, roughly 95% of them singletons. The genes are TRBV6-5 and TRBJ2-5; D remains unclear. The closer fit of TRBJ2-7 to the DNA end suggests the J call may be wrong. This clonotype was sampled from a human donor who received an intestinal transplant. The input for sequencing was unstimulated CD8+ T cells sorted from spleen or lymph node cells, taken before intestinal transplant. CDR3 region: CASRDGLSYEQYF. Here the CDR3 DNA reads TGTGCCAGCAGAGACGGGCTGAGCTACGAGCAGTACTTC.